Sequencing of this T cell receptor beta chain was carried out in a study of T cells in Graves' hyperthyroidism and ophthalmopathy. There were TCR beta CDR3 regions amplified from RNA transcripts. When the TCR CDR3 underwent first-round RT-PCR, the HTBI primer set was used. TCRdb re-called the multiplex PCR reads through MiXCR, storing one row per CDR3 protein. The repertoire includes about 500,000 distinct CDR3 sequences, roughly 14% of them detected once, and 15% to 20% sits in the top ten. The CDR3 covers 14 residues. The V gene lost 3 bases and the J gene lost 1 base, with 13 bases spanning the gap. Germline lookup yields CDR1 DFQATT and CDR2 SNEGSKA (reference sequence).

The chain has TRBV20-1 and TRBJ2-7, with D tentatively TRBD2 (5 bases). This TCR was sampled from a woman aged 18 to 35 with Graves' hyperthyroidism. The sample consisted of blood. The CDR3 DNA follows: TGCAGTGCTAGTTTTCAGGACTCATCCTACGAGCAGTACTTC. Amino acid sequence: CSASFQDSSYEQYF.